Shown below are 6 T cell receptor beta chains from a single sample sequenced in a study of cytomegalovirus exposure and HLA in healthy donors. The PCR employed 60 Vbeta primers together with 13 Jbeta primers. Data came from immunoSEQ multiplex PCR; TCRdb stores just in-frame clones and leaves some out. The table lists about 110,000 clones, about 76% of them singletons. The sequenced material came from PBMCs. These receptors were taken from a woman younger than 45 in good health and CMV-seronegative.

V and J are TRBV27 and TRBJ1-1; 9 bases are a match to TRBD1. CDR3 size: 13 residues. The germline V gene has CDR1 MNHEY and CDR2 SMNVEV (reference sequence). The trim removed 7 bases at V and 12 bases at J, leaving 12 bases unmatched. The CDR3 loop reads CASIPGTGSSTFF. In nucleotides, the CDR3 is TGTGCCAGCATTCCCGGGACAGGGTCTTCCACTTTCTTT.

The J gene is TRBJ2-5, the V gene TRBV4-3; 10 nucleotides align to TRBD2. The V gene end was trimmed by 1 base and the J gene end by 11 bases; junction bases not matched to a gene: 10. Germline lookup yields CDR1 LGHNA and CDR2 YSLEER. The CDR3 is made up of 15 amino acids. CDR3 sequence: CASSQGVAGGGEQYF. In DNA, the CDR3 is TGCGCCAGCAGCCAAGGGGTAGCGGGAGGAGGGGAGCAGTACTTC.

The chain uses TRBV19 and TRBJ2-6; the D is unclear. This CDR3 spans 15 amino acids. Per the germline V gene, CDR1 is LNHDA and CDR2 is SQIVND (reference sequence). With 0 bases removed from V and 0 bases from J, the gap between germline ends came to 3 bases. CDR3 residues: CASSIDRSGANVLTF. As DNA, the CDR3 is TGTGCCAGTAGTATAGACCGCTCTGGGGCCAACGTCCTGACTTTC.

This clone was recorded a few times. This rearrangement joins TRBV5-4 to TRBJ2-7; maybe TRBD1 (5 bases). There are 14 residues in the CDR3. The germline V gene has CDR1 SGHNT and CDR2 YYREEE (reference sequence). The V end lost 0 bases, the J end lost 5 bases, and 12 bases lay between the germline ends. Written as DNA, the CDR3 is TGTGCCAGCAGCTTGGAAGGGGTATTCAACGAGCAGTACTTC. As protein: CASSLEGVFNEQYF.

The chain is built from TRBV19 and TRBJ1-1; tentative D call: TRBD1 (5 bases). The V and J ends lost 3 bases and 7 bases respectively, with 9 bases between them. Germline lookup yields CDR1 LNHDA and CDR2 SQIVND (reference sequence). This CDR3 comprises 12 residues. This CDR3 reads CASSMFGHEAFF. Here the CDR3 DNA reads TGTGCCAGTAGTATGTTTGGACATGAAGCTTTCTTT.

V usage is TRBV4-1 and J usage is TRBJ2-1, with TRBD2 identical over 10 bases. Germline loops: CDR1 MGHRA, CDR2 YSYEKL. Trimming removed 2 bases from V and 4 bases from J; junction bases left unmatched: 8. This CDR3 contains 17 residues. This chain's CDR3 is CASSQPTSGARYNEQFF. The CDR3 region has the DNA TGCGCCAGCAGCCAACCTACTAGCGGGGCAAGGTACAATGAGCAGTTCTTC.